A selection of T cell receptor beta chains follows, all from one sample in a study of T cells in localized non-small cell lung cancer. The table came from immunoSEQ multiplex PCR; TCRdb's copy has only in-frame clones and leaves some out. The sample shows approximately 88,000 clones, approximately 90% of them seen only once. The sequencing used PBMCs, collected before any cancer treatment. The source is a woman between 40 and 69 years old with stage II squamous cell lung carcinoma. Both conserved end residues are part of each CDR3. Fields, in order: V gene, CDR3 length, J gene, clone size, CDR3 protein. Only some rows state a clone size, as once, few, many or a class for expanded clones.

>TRBV5-1|15|TRBJ1-4|NA
CASSSTSRRDEKLFF
>TRBV5-6|13|TRBJ2-2|NA
CASSLGRTGELFF
>TRBV7-9|12|TRBJ1-2|NA
CASSPTGDGYTF
>TRBV5-1|14|TRBJ1-2|NA
CASSLGQGAPGYTF
>TRBV6-5|15|TRBJ1-1|NA
CASSRGTSENTEAFF
>TRBV28|12|TRBJ2-5|NA
CASSLRPETQYF
>TRBV6-1|13|TRBJ2-4|NA
CASSDPRGNIQYF
>TRBV10-3|17|TRBJ2-5|NA
CAISEPVGDRVIETQYF
>TRBV5-6|14|TRBJ1-6|NA
CASSLEQVVSPLHF
>TRBV7-8|15|TRBJ1-1|once
CASSFDRDMNTEAFF
>TRBV29-1|11|TRBJ2-2|NA
CSVRNTGELFF
>TRBV27|13|TRBJ2-3|NA
CASSFRETDTQYF
>TRBV7-8|14|TRBJ2-7|NA
CASSYGQGTYEQYF
>TRBV5-1|16|TRBJ2-2|NA
CASSSTGRLTSGELFF
>TRBV5-1|15|TRBJ1-2|NA
CASAPQASYNYGYTF
>TRBV27|14|TRBJ2-7|NA
CASSFRDTNYEQYF
>TRBV27|15|TRBJ2-5|NA
CASSLSRDRVETQYF
>TRBV9|16|TRBJ2-3|NA
CASSVATGGREDTQYF
>TRBV29-1|14|TRBJ1-1|NA
CSFGQGAGAAEAFF
>TRBV27|13|TRBJ2-3|once
CASSLSDRDTQYF
>TRBV19|12|TRBJ1-5|NA
CASSIGVQPQHF
>TRBV5-1|15|TRBJ2-7|NA
CASSLLAGNSYEQYF
>TRBV19|15|TRBJ1-1|NA
CASSTPPPGNTEAFF
>TRBV27|16|TRBJ2-3|NA
CASSLRAALFTDTQYF
>TRBV5-1|15|TRBJ2-6|few
CASSLVVSGANVLTF
>TRBV5-1|16|TRBJ2-2|NA
CASSLLWTTNTGELFF
>TRBV6-5|14|TRBJ1-4|NA
CASSLFRGNEKLFF
>TRBV6-6|13|TRBJ1-1|once
CASTWTGNTEAFF
>TRBV6-5|13|TRBJ1-5|NA
CASSLTVNQPQHF
>TRBV19|14|TRBJ1-5|NA
CASSMGTGIQPQHF
>TRBV27|15|TRBJ1-2|NA
CASSLSSWSGLSYTF
>TRBV5-1|12|TRBJ2-3|NA
CASSPSGDTQYF
>TRBV29-1|14|TRBJ2-7|NA
CSVAGQGSSYEQYF
>TRBV30|12|TRBJ2-7|NA
CAWSQRSYEQYF
>TRBV19|15|TRBJ2-6|NA
CASTRQGSGANVLTF
>TRBV7-6|14|TRBJ1-4|NA
CASSLGTGREKLFF
>TRBV6-1|13|TRBJ2-1|NA
CASNGGAGNEQFF
>TRBV4-1|14|TRBJ1-1|NA
CASSQATGWTEAFF
>TRBV6-4|15|TRBJ2-3|NA
CASSVATGGTDTQYF
>TRBV27|13|TRBJ1-2|once
CASSSGDRGGYTF
>TRBV19|13|TRBJ1-1|NA
CASSMGSGIRAFF
>TRBV5-1|14|TRBJ1-1|NA
CASSLSGGSTEAFF
>TRBV28|15|TRBJ1-4|NA
CASLSTGTHREKLFF
>TRBV11-1|17|TRBJ2-5|NA
CASSLEGTTKPQETQYF
>TRBV5-4|15|TRBJ2-7|NA
CASSLAGTITYEQYF
>TRBV11-3|14|TRBJ2-7|NA
CASSLQGTGVEQYF
>TRBV27|17|TRBJ2-7|NA
CASSSPKLAGSSYEQYF
>TRBV7-6|17|TRBJ2-7|NA
CARQPGPTFYPSYEQYF
>TRBV5-4|18|TRBJ2-6|NA
CASSLERLAGSGANVLTF
>TRBV11-2|13|TRBJ1-1|NA
CASSPLTNTEAFF
>TRBV6-5|13|TRBJ2-7|once
CASSPDGTYEQYF
>TRBV6-6|15|TRBJ1-4|few
CASSYPGQGNEKLFF
>TRBV2|13|TRBJ1-1|NA
CASIRDRGTEAFF
>TRBV28|15|TRBJ2-1|NA
CASSGAGTGVNEQFF
>TRBV11-2|18|TRBJ2-4|NA
CASSLAGTGVIAKNIQYF
>TRBV13|15|TRBJ2-1|NA
CASRVRGGPSREQFF